This T cell receptor (beta chain) derives from a study of cytomegalovirus exposure and HLA in healthy donors (dated by TCRdb to about 2017). Regarding the study in general: The 666 repertoires of the first cohort and the roughly 110 validation repertoires were produced on the same platform, according to a later analysis. The study was designed to test whether signatures of past pathogen exposure could be identified by cataloging public T cell receptors. A separate validation cohort of approximately 120 different subjects was used in addition to the roughly 670-subject first cohort. To predict cytomegalovirus infection status, the study brought together high-throughput TCR immunosequencing, statistical association of individual TCRs with disease status, and machine learning.

Study-wide findings and limitations: All 120 or so repertoires were used to score co-occurrence in the validation cohort in a later analysis, because that analysis had no HLA typing for the cohort. In a later analysis, TCRs clustered in the first cohort were found to also tend to co-occur in the 120 or so validation repertoires, with about 93% of cluster scores above 0. In vitro tests confirmed that a few of the cytomegalovirus-associated TCR beta chains recognize cytomegalovirus antigens. The authors suggested that the approach could potentially be generalized to other disease states and immunological phenotypes. The classifier was reported to diagnose cytomegalovirus status with high specificity and sensitivity in both the original and validation cohorts. A total of roughly 160 TCR beta chains were listed by the study as associated with cytomegalovirus. While some public TCRs were present in many individuals, most TCR sequences turned up only very rarely across donors.

A remark on this clone: It lacks a known antigen. No base qualities exist here, and no much larger clone lies one base off it.

Based on the germline V gene (reference sequence), the CDR1 and CDR2 sequences are MNHEY and SMNVEV. The CDR3 sequence holds 15 residues, the cysteine and phenylalanine included. The retained sequence is limited to the CDR3, 45 bases, with the frame set at the first base. V and J are trimmed by 6 bases and 2 bases, and the gene matches miss 9 bases of the junction. The donors belonged to the validation cohort of around 130 subjects, which was separate from the roughly 670-subject first cohort. The method behind the library was the immunoSEQ multiplex PCR assay. In the authors' own workflow: To diagnose cytomegalovirus status from the catalog of TCR beta chain sequences, a statistical classification framework was built. This immuneACCESS table, as held by TCRdb, lists in-frame sequences with V and J called but not all clones. Of the missing ones, under half trace to an unresolved V gene in checked studies; the others have no known cause. V, J and clone size reflect that table, while D and trimming were determined from the DNA. The sample table contains tens of thousands of clones; only one count was recorded for 90% to 96% of them. Clones ranked in the top ten supply roughly 1.6% of the sample.

The source is a man aged 18-30 years in good health and CMV-seropositive. The sample consisted of PBMCs. The rearranged segments are TRBV27 and TRBJ2-7, with 8 middle bases fitting TRBD2. The DNA sequence is TGTGCCAGCAGAGAATTAGCGGGATTGCCCTACGAGCAGTACTTC. Its protein reads: CASRELAGLPYEQYF.